This T cell receptor beta chain originates from a study of blood T cell repertoires in COVID-19. About the study: T cells, B-cell-depleted T cells, or PBMCs provided the cDNA or gDNA that served as material.

The ends were cut back, 4 bases at V and 1 base at J, with 16 bases in the middle. This CDR3 is built from 16 residues. Germline V gene sequence: CDR1 PRHDT, CDR2 FYEKMQ (reference sequence). Study members were between roughly 18 and 89 years old and lived in some 22 US regions. Each recovered donor of Cohort 3 presented with two negative PCRs, clearance, or symptom resolution. Per the study methods: For nucleated cells, counts were estimated from reference gene primer amplification. Measured with immunoSEQ multiplex PCR; TCRdb has only the in-frame clones, and not every one. Clone size and the V and J calls come from that table; the DNA yielded D and trimming. The table shows a few hundred thousand clones, with 86% occurring only once.

The sequence came from a young woman who had recovered from COVID-19. The chain uses TRBV13 and TRBJ1-1; D ambiguous. Sample: PBMCs or T cells enriched from blood (not recorded which). The CDR3 region is CASSYGGIEGNTEAFF. DNA of the CDR3: TGTGCCAGCAGCTACGGTGGCATTGAGGGGAACACTGAAGCTTTCTTT.